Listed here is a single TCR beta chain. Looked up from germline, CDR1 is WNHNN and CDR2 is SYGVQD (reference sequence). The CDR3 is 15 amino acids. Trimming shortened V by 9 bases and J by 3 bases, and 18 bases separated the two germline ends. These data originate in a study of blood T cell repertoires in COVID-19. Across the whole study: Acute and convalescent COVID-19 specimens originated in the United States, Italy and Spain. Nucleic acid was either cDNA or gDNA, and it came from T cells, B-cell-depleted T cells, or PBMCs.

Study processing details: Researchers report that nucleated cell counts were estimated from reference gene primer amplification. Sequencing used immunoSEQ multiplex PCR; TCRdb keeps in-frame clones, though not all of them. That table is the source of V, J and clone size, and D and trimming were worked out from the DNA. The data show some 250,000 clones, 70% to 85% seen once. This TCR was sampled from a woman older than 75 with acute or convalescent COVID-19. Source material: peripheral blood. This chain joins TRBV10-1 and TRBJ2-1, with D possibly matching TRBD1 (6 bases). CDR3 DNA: TGCGCCAGAGATCGATTACAGGGCGACTACAATGAGCAGTTCTTC. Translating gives CARDRLQGDYNEQFF.